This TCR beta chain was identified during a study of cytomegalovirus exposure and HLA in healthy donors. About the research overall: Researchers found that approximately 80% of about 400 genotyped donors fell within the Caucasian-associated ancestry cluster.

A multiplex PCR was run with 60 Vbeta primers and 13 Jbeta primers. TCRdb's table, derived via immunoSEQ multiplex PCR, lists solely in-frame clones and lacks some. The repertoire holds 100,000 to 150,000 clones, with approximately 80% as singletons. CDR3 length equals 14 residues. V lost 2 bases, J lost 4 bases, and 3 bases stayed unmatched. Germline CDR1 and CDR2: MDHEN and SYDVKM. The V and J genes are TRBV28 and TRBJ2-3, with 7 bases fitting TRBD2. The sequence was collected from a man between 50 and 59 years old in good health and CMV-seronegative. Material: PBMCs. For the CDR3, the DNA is TGTGCCAGCAGTTTAGCGGGGGAGGCAGATACGCAGTATTTT. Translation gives CASSLAGEADTQYF. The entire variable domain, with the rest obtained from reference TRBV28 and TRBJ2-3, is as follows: DVKVTQSSRYLVKRTGEKVFLECVQDMDHENMFWYRQDPGLGLRLIYFSYDVKMKEKGDIPEGYSVSREKKERFSLILESASTNQTSMYLCASSLAGEADTQYFGPGTRLTVL.